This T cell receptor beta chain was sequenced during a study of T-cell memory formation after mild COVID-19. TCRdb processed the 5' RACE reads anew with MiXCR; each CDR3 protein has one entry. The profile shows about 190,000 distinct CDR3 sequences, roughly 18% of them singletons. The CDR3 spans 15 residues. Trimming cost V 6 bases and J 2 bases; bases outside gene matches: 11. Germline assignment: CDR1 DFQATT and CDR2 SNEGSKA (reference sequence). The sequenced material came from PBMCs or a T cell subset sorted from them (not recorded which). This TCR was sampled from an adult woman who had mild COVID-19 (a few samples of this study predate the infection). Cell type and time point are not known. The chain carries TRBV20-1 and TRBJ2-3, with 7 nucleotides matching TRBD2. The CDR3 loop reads CSAKTGLADTDTQYF. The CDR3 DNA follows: TGCAGTGCAAAAACCGGGCTAGCGGACACAGATACGCAGTATTTT.